The following is a TCR beta chain sequence with its context. Antigen specificity is unknown. This entry comes from a study of response to subunit inactivated influenza vaccine. Overall study results and limits: Each seasonal flu vaccination may recruit only limited new T cells, authors suggested.

From the RT-PCR reads, TCRdb called clonotypes with MiXCR, one entry per CDR3 protein. The data contain 500,000 or so distinct CDR3 sequences, about 15% of them singletons. Per germline, CDR1 DFQATT and CDR2 SNEGSKA (reference sequence). V was pared by 6 bases and J by 0 bases, with 22 bases between. The CDR3 contains 17 residues. The chain is built from TRBV20-1 and TRBJ2-3; D gene unclear. This TCR was sampled from a man between 50 and 69 years old who received an inactivated influenza vaccine. Source: CD4+ T cells sorted from PBMCs, taken about 24 months after vaccination. The CDR3, as DNA: TGCAGTGCCACTGGGCAGCCGACCTCCCTTAGCACAGATACGCAGTATTTT. Its translation: CSATGQPTSLSTDTQYF.